Listed below are T cell receptor beta chains from one sample, sequenced in a study of beta chain features in type 1 diabetes. Sequencing was performed with immunoSEQ multiplex PCR; in TCRdb, only in-frame clones are kept and a portion is missing. This sample yields 150,000 to 200,000 clones, of which roughly 63% are seen a single time; around 0.08% belongs to the top ten. Sequencing used naive CD4+ T cells from blood. The source of these receptors is a man aged 25 to 40 with type 1 diabetes. CDR3s include the opening cysteine and the closing phenylalanine or tryptophan. D genes are given only for firm matches. Clone size, where shown, is once, few, many, or a class for clones that have expanded.

V	J	D	size	CDR3	DNA
TRBV30	TRBJ2-3	.	few	CAWSVQAIADTQYF	TGTGCCTGGAGTGTACAAGCAATCGCAGATACGCAGTATTTT
TRBV14	TRBJ1-6	.	.	CASSQAGVYSPLHF	TGTGCCAGCAGCCAAGCAGGGGTCTACTCACCCCTCCACTTT
TRBV13	TRBJ2-1	TRBD2	.	CASGTSGVNEQFF	TGTGCCAGCGGTACTAGCGGGGTCAATGAGCAGTTCTTC
TRBV9	TRBJ2-5	TRBD2	.	CASSVGLAGIQETQYF	TGTGCCAGCAGCGTAGGGCTAGCGGGAATCCAAGAGACCCAGTACTTC
TRBV10-3	TRBJ1-2	.	.	CAITNYRESNYGYTF	TGTGCCATCACCAACTACAGGGAGTCCAACTATGGCTACACCTTC
TRBV9	TRBJ1-3	.	.	CASSVSQAGPAIYF	TGTGCCAGCAGCGTCTCCCAGGCTGGGCCCGCCATATATTTT
TRBV15	TRBJ2-3	TRBD1	few	CATSRDRDRGPDTQYF	TGTGCCACCAGCAGGGACCGGGACAGGGGGCCAGATACGCAGTATTTT
TRBV7-9	TRBJ2-5	.	.	CASSFITLRETQYF	TGTGCCAGCAGCTTTATCACCCTGAGGGAGACCCAGTACTTC
TRBV5-1	TRBJ2-5	.	.	CASSLAEETQYF	TGCGCCAGCAGCTTGGCAGAAGAGACCCAGTACTTC
TRBV5-1	TRBJ2-5	.	.	CASSLNRETQYF	TGCGCCAGCAGCTTGAATAGAGAGACCCAGTACTTC
TRBV7-9	TRBJ2-5	.	.	CASRPGGPGETQYF	TGTGCCAGCAGACCCGGGGGGCCCGGGGAGACCCAGTACTTC
TRBV29-1	TRBJ2-1	.	.	CSVSGAEQFF	TGCAGCGTTTCAGGGGCCGAGCAGTTCTTC
TRBV5-5	TRBJ2-1	.	.	CASGWSGNEQFF	TGTGCCAGCGGTTGGAGTGGCAATGAGCAGTTCTTC
TRBV25-1	TRBJ2-7	.	.	CASSEDRSTYEQYF	TGTGCCAGCAGTGAAGACAGATCAACTTACGAGCAGTACTTC
TRBV20-1	TRBJ2-3	.	.	CSARDTYTQYF	TGCAGTGCTAGAGATACATATACGCAGTATTTT
TRBV11-2	TRBJ2-1	TRBD1	.	CASSATGSGNNEQFF	TGTGCCAGCAGCGCGACAGGGTCGGGCAACAATGAGCAGTTCTTC
TRBV18	TRBJ2-1	TRBD2	few	CASSPTRGEGNEQFF	TGTGCCAGCTCACCAACGCGGGGGGAAGGCAATGAGCAGTTCTTC
TRBV29-1	TRBJ2-1	TRBD2	.	CSVELAGTWDEQFF	TGCAGCGTTGAGCTAGCGGGGACTTGGGATGAGCAGTTCTTC
TRBV5-1	TRBJ2-3	.	few	CASSLGEDTQYF	TGCGCCAGCAGCTTGGGGGAAGATACGCAGTATTTT
TRBV28	TRBJ2-7	TRBD1	.	CASSLDRVYEQYF	TGTGCCAGCAGTTTAGACAGGGTCTACGAGCAGTACTTC
TRBV6-6	TRBJ2-6	.	.	CAASSPGANVLTF	TGTGCCGCCTCAAGCCCTGGGGCCAACGTCCTGACTTTC
TRBV29-1	TRBJ2-1	TRBD2	.	CSVVVGLENEQFF	TGCAGCGTTGTAGTGGGACTAGAGAATGAGCAGTTCTTC
TRBV5-6	TRBJ2-1	.	.	CASSLQVPYSNEQFF	TGTGCCAGCAGTCTGCAGGTCCCATATTCCAATGAGCAGTTCTTC
TRBV14	TRBJ1-2	.	.	CASSQQPGLVGYTF	TGTGCCAGCAGCCAGCAACCGGGACTCGTTGGCTACACCTTC
TRBV7-7	TRBJ2-5	TRBD2	.	CASSLNPSGEETQYF	TGTGCCAGCAGCTTAAATCCTAGCGGGGAAGAGACCCAGTACTTC
TRBV2	TRBJ2-4	.	.	CASLKPHPGVTKNIQYF	TGTGCCAGCCTAAAGCCTCATCCAGGGGTAACCAAAAACATTCAGTACTTC
TRBV30	TRBJ1-2	.	.	CAWSLSYGYTF	TGTGCCTGGAGTTTATCATATGGCTACACCTTC
TRBV9	TRBJ2-7	.	.	CASSVVSREGEQYF	TGTGCCAGCAGCGTAGTGTCCAGGGAAGGCGAGCAGTACTTC
TRBV30	TRBJ2-1	TRBD2	.	CAWSAGLAGKNEQFF	TGTGCCTGGAGTGCAGGTCTAGCGGGGAAGAATGAGCAGTTCTTC
TRBV5-1	TRBJ1-6	TRBD1	once	CASSPGGTGGSPLHF	TGCGCCAGCAGCCCTGGCGGGACAGGGGGTTCACCCCTCCACTTT
TRBV7-2	TRBJ2-3	TRBD2	few	CASSPTSGQYF	TGTGCCAGCAGCCCTACTAGCGGGCAGTATTTT
TRBV5-6	TRBJ2-5	.	few	CASSLAETQYF	TGTGCCAGCAGCTTGGCCGAGACCCAGTACTTC
TRBV7-2	TRBJ2-7	.	few	CASSPSSTLVAYEQYF	TGTGCCAGCAGCCCGTCTTCGACATTAGTAGCCTACGAGCAGTACTTC
TRBV4-3	TRBJ2-1	.	.	CASSQDSYNEQFF	TGCGCCAGCAGCCAAGACTCGTACAATGAGCAGTTCTTC
TRBV29-1	TRBJ1-1	.	.	CSVGPAANTEAFF	TGCAGCGTTGGGCCTGCGGCAAACACTGAAGCTTTCTTT
TRBV29-1	TRBJ1-1	.	.	CSVEGQTEAFF	TGCAGCGTTGAAGGCCAGACTGAAGCTTTCTTT
TRBV25-1	TRBJ2-3	TRBD2	.	CASSEGAGVTDTQYF	TGTGCCAGCAGTGAAGGGGCGGGGGTCACAGATACGCAGTATTTT
TRBV4-3	TRBJ2-1	TRBD2	once	CASSHEQRGGYEQFF	TGCGCCAGCAGCCACGAACAGCGGGGGGGCTATGAGCAGTTCTTC
TRBV10-3	TRBJ2-7	TRBD1	once	CATWTGVYEQYF	TGTGCCACCTGGACAGGAGTCTACGAGCAGTACTTC
TRBV13	TRBJ2-6	TRBD1	.	CASSFETGGTGANVLTF	TGTGCCAGCAGCTTCGAGACAGGGGGCACTGGGGCCAACGTCCTGACTTTC
TRBV10-3	TRBJ2-3	TRBD2	.	CAISEGTSGLTDTQYF	TGTGCCATCAGTGAGGGGACTAGCGGCTTAACAGATACGCAGTATTTT
TRBV30	TRBJ1-6	TRBD1	.	CAWNNGQGSNSPLHF	TGTGCCTGGAATAACGGACAGGGGTCCAATTCACCCCTCCACTTT